Listed here are 9 T cell receptor beta chains from one sample, sequenced in a study of blood T cell repertoires in COVID-19. The method was immunoSEQ multiplex PCR; TCRdb's version includes in-frame clones alone and lacks a portion of them. This table holds some 120,000 clones, about 81% found once. The sequenced material came from peripheral blood. These receptors were obtained from a man between 25 and 39 years old with COVID-19, enrolled during active disease.

This chain connects TRBV6-4 to TRBJ1-1; possible D gene TRBD1, 6 bases. The CDR3 is made up of 13 amino acids. Germline CDR1 and CDR2: MRHNA and SNTAGT. V lost 4 bases to trimming and J lost 3 bases, with 9 bases between them. The CDR3 loop reads CASSVHRDTEAFF. The CDR3, as DNA: TGTGCCAGCAGTGTACACAGGGACACTGAAGCTTTCTTT.

The chain carries TRBV10-3 and TRBJ1-3; no clear D gene. This CDR3 has 13 residues. CDR1 is ENHRY, CDR2 SYGVKD, per germline. V lost 7 bases and J 0 bases, leaving 7 bases between the germline ends. This chain's CDR3 is CAITGDSGNTIYF. The CDR3 region has the DNA TGTGCCATCACCGGGGACTCTGGAAACACCATATATTTT.

This chain connects TRBV30 to TRBJ1-1; D is ambiguous. The CDR3 is 12 amino acids. Germline V CDR1 and CDR2: GTSNPN, SVGIG (reference sequence). Trimming took off 1 base at V and 7 bases at J, with 10 bases between the two ends. CDR3 nucleotide sequence: TGTGCCTGGAGTGACAGCAAATATGAAGCTTTCTTT. Encoded protein: CAWSDSKYEAFF.

CDR3 residues: CASSLSGEQPQHF. CDR3 nucleotide sequence: TGCGCCAGCAGCCTTTCAGGGGAGCAGCCCCAGCATTTT. This chain links TRBV5-1 with TRBJ1-5, with D possibly being TRBD1 (6 bases). Deletions cut 4 bases from V and 7 bases from J, with 12 bases between. Germline lookup yields CDR1 SGHRS and CDR2 YFSETQ. This CDR3 has 13 residues.

This clone was observed a handful of times. V usage is TRBV9 and J usage is TRBJ2-1; D is possibly TRBD1 (5 bases). The germline gives CDR1 SGDLS, CDR2 YYNGEE. Trimming stripped 0 bases from V and 1 base from J, with 17 bases between. The CDR3 runs 18 residues. CDR3: CASSVEPPRAHSYNEQFF. CDR3 sequence (DNA): TGTGCCAGCAGCGTAGAGCCCCCCAGGGCCCATTCCTACAATGAGCAGTTCTTC.

The chain uses TRBV4-1 and TRBJ2-5; 10 bases map to TRBD2. The germline CDR1 and CDR2 sequences are MGHRA and YSYEKL. The length of the CDR3 is 17 residues. V dropped 4 bases and J dropped 3; count of bases not matched to a gene: 11. This CDR3 is CASSRLPPGLAEETQYF. The CDR3 DNA reads TGCGCCAGCAGCCGATTACCCCCCGGACTAGCGGAAGAGACCCAGTACTTC.

CDR3 DNA: TGTGCCAGCAGCCCCTTTCAAGACTGGTACTCTGGAAACACCATATATTTT. Amino acid sequence: CASSPFQDWYSGNTIYF. The rearrangement uses TRBV11-2 and TRBJ1-3; D call uncertain. V was pared by 5 bases and J by 0 bases, with 17 bases between. CDR1 SGHAT and CDR2 FQNNGV come from the germline V gene. CDR3 size: 17 residues.

The gene calls are TRBV6-5 and TRBJ1-1; 8 bases match TRBD1. Germline CDR1 and CDR2: MNHEY and SVGAGI. J lost 8 bases, V lost 1 base, and 3 bases had no gene match. CDR3 length: 13 residues. Here the CDR3 DNA reads TGTGCCAGCAGTTACTTTGGGACAGGAGAAGCTTTCTTT. As protein: CASSYFGTGEAFF.

The chain combines TRBV2 with TRBJ2-3, with 12 bases identical to TRBD2. V gave up 7 bases and J gave up 0 bases; unmatched junction bases: 2. This CDR3 comprises 15 residues. The V gene's germline CDR1 is SNHLY and CDR2 FYNNEI. The CDR3 DNA is TGTGCCAGCACCGGGACTAGCGGGAGCACAGATACGCAGTATTTT. This encodes CASTGTSGSTDTQYF. The full variable domain, rest sourced from reference TRBV2 and TRBJ2-3, is EPEVTQTPSHQVTQMGQEVILRCVPISNHLYFYWYRQILGQKVEFLVSFYNNEISEKSEIFDDQFSVERPDGSNFTLKIRSTKLEDSAMYFCASTGTSGSTDTQYFGPGTRLTVL.